Only a few counts were recorded for the clone carrying this T cell receptor (beta chain). The data are from a study of cytomegalovirus exposure and HLA in healthy donors. Trimming shortened V by 3 bases and J by 2 bases, and 9 bases separated the two germline ends. Germline V CDR1 and CDR2: SGHTA, FQGTGA. The CDR3 consists of 14 residues. Primers included in the PCR were 60 Vbeta and 13 Jbeta primers. The method was immunoSEQ multiplex PCR; TCRdb's version includes in-frame clones alone and lacks a portion of them. Altogether about 170,000 clones are present, about 72% being singletons, with the ten largest covering roughly 1.6%.

V is TRBV7-3 and J is TRBJ2-3; D remains unclear. The material sequenced was PBMCs. The clonotype comes from a girl aged 5-17 years in good health and CMV-seronegative. CDR3 amino acids: CASSFRQPTDTQYF. The CDR3 DNA is TGTGCCAGCAGCTTTAGACAACCCACAGATACGCAGTATTTT.